These T cell receptor beta chains were read from a single sample in a study of T cell repertoires in cytomegalovirus infection. TCRdb re-derived calls from the reads in MiXCR, one entry per CDR3 protein. The repertoire holds some 400,000 distinct CDR3 sequences, with approximately 31% as singletons. The source material was PBMCs. These receptors were obtained from a human donor in good health (CMV status not recorded). Some clones in this sample may be carry-over from other donors' samples. CDR3s include the opening cysteine and the closing phenylalanine or tryptophan. The order of the fields is D gene, CDR3 length, V gene, clone size, J gene, CDR3 DNA, CDR3 protein. A D gene is named only where the DNA matches it firmly. Part of the rows lack a size; the others show once, few, many or a class for expanded clones.

D: NA
length: 15
V: TRBV7-6
size: many
J: TRBJ2-3
DNA: TGTGCCAGCAGCTTATTCACAGGACCTACAGATACGCAGTATTTT
CDR3: CASSLFTGPTDTQYF

D: NA
length: 14
V: TRBV12-3/TRBV12-4
size: many
J: TRBJ1-2
DNA: TGTGCCAGCAGTCCGACAGGCGAATCCTATGGCTACACCTTC
CDR3: CASSPTGESYGYTF

D: NA
length: 15
V: TRBV2
size: NA
J: TRBJ1-4
DNA: TGTGCCAGCAGCGCACGATGGACGGGGAATGAAAAACTGTTTTTT
CDR3: CASSARWTGNEKLFF

D: NA
length: 14
V: TRBV19
size: once
J: TRBJ1-2
DNA: TGTGCCATTAGTTCCCGGGGGAGTTTATATGGCTACACCTTC
CDR3: CAISSRGSLYGYTF

D: NA
length: 13
V: TRBV7-2
size: many
J: TRBJ1-5
DNA: TGTGCCAGCAGCTTAAAGGGGTTCCAGCCCCAGCATTTT
CDR3: CASSLKGFQPQHF

D: NA
length: 16
V: TRBV7-8
size: many
J: TRBJ1-1
DNA: TGTGCCAGCAGCTTTTCTCGTCCGGACAGGAACACTGAAGCTTTCTTT
CDR3: CASSFSRPDRNTEAFF

D: NA
length: 14
V: TRBV20-1
size: few
J: TRBJ1-6
DNA: TGCAGTGCTAGAGTTCGGGGGTTTAATTCACCCCTCCACTTT
CDR3: CSARVRGFNSPLHF

D: NA
length: 12
V: TRBV6-5
size: NA
J: TRBJ2-7
DNA: TGTGCCAGCAGGGCCGAGGATGACGAGCAGTACTTC
CDR3: CASRAEDDEQYF

D: NA
length: 13
V: TRBV20-1
size: few
J: TRBJ2-1
DNA: TGCAGTGCATTCGGGGGGCGAAGCAATGAGCAGTTCTTC
CDR3: CSAFGGRSNEQFF

D: NA
length: 15
V: TRBV7-9
size: many
J: TRBJ1-2
DNA: TGTGCCAGCAGCTTAACTTCGGCAGGGTACTATGGCTACACCTTC
CDR3: CASSLTSAGYYGYTF

D: TRBD2
length: 19
V: TRBV2
size: NA
J: TRBJ2-1
DNA: TGTGCCAGCCACGAACGGGGGCGGGGGGCCCCGACGGCCTACAATGAGCAGTTCTTC
CDR3: CASHERGRGAPTAYNEQFF

D: TRBD1
length: 15
V: TRBV6-1
size: NA
J: TRBJ1-1
DNA: TGTGCCAGCAGTGCCCTAGGACAGGGGATTGGTGAAGCTTTCTTT
CDR3: CASSALGQGIGEAFF

D: NA
length: 17
V: TRBV12-3/TRBV12-4
size: NA
J: TRBJ1-1
DNA: TGTGCCAGCAGCCTTCTCCGCGGCCCAGGGGTAAACACTGAAGCTTTCTTT
CDR3: CASSLLRGPGVNTEAFF

D: NA
length: 14
V: TRBV7-9
size: NA
J: TRBJ2-5
DNA: TGTGCCAGCAGCTTAGTTTCACCCCCAGAGACCCAGTACTTC
CDR3: CASSLVSPPETQYF

D: NA
length: 15
V: TRBV6-5
size: NA
J: TRBJ2-7
DNA: TGTGCCAGCAGTTACGGCAGGGTCAGCTCCTACGAGCAGTACTTC
CDR3: CASSYGRVSSYEQYF

D: NA
length: 14
V: TRBV28
size: NA
J: TRBJ2-6
DNA: TGTGCCAGCAGTACGGGGCCTGGGGCCAACGTCCTGACTTTC
CDR3: CASSTGPGANVLTF

D: TRBD1
length: 16
V: TRBV4-2
size: NA
J: TRBJ1-2
DNA: TGTGCCAGCAGCCAAGACCCGCGGGACAGGTCCTCAGGCTACACCTTC
CDR3: CASSQDPRDRSSGYTF

D: TRBD1
length: 14
V: TRBV28
size: NA
J: TRBJ1-1
DNA: TGTGCCAGCAGCCTAGACGGGACAGCCAGTGAAGCTTTCTTT
CDR3: CASSLDGTASEAFF

D: NA
length: 14
V: TRBV12-3/TRBV12-4
size: few
J: TRBJ1-5
DNA: TGTGCCAGCAGTTTCACGGCCACCCATCAGCCCCAGCATTTT
CDR3: CASSFTATHQPQHF

D: NA
length: 13
V: TRBV5-3
size: NA
J: TRBJ2-5
DNA: TGTGCCAGCAGCTGGGAGTTTGGGGAGACCCAGTACTTC
CDR3: CASSWEFGETQYF

D: TRBD1
length: 13
V: TRBV7-2
size: many
J: TRBJ1-5
DNA: TGTGCCAGCAGCCAGGACAGGGGCCAGCCCCAGCATTTT
CDR3: CASSQDRGQPQHF

D: TRBD2
length: 17
V: TRBV7-6
size: few
J: TRBJ2-5
DNA: TGTGCCAGCAGCTCGCCCTTACATGCGGGGGACCAAGAGACCCAGTACTTC
CDR3: CASSSPLHAGDQETQYF

D: TRBD2
length: 14
V: TRBV6-6
size: few
J: TRBJ2-7
DNA: TGTGCCAGCAGACGGGGGGGGACCTTATACGAGCAGTACTTC
CDR3: CASRRGGTLYEQYF

D: TRBD1
length: 14
V: TRBV5-4
size: many
J: TRBJ1-4
DNA: TGTGCCAGCAGCAGACCGGGACAGAATGAAAAACTGTTTTTT
CDR3: CASSRPGQNEKLFF

D: TRBD1
length: 14
V: TRBV7-1
size: NA
J: TRBJ1-4
DNA: TGTGCCAGCAGATCGACAGGGGGCATGGAAAAACTGTTTTTT
CDR3: CASRSTGGMEKLFF

D: NA
length: 12
V: TRBV20-1
size: NA
J: TRBJ2-7
DNA: TGCAGTGCTACGGGGGCCCTGAACGAGCAGTACTTC
CDR3: CSATGALNEQYF

D: NA
length: 14
V: TRBV12-3/TRBV12-4
size: NA
J: TRBJ1-6
DNA: TGTGCCAGCAGATCCATTATCGATAATTCACCCCTCCACTTT
CDR3: CASRSIIDNSPLHF

D: TRBD2
length: 17
V: TRBV7-6
size: NA
J: TRBJ2-5
DNA: TGTGCCAGCAGCTTAGGGCCACCGGCGGGGGGGCAAGAGACCAAGTACTTC
CDR3: CASSLGPPAGGQETKYF

D: NA
length: 15
V: TRBV19
size: few
J: TRBJ1-5
DNA: TGTGCCAGCGAACCGCAGGGATCTCGCAATCAGCCCCAGCATTTT
CDR3: CASEPQGSRNQPQHF

D: NA
length: 17
V: TRBV6-6
size: NA
J: TRBJ1-1
DNA: TGTGCCAGCAGCTGGCGGTCGGGTCCTTGGGAGAACACTGAAGCTTTCTTT
CDR3: CASSWRSGPWENTEAFF

D: NA
length: 12
V: TRBV7-9
size: many
J: TRBJ1-3
DNA: TGTGCCAGCAGCTTCGAAGGAAACACCATATATTTT
CDR3: CASSFEGNTIYF

D: NA
length: 13
V: TRBV19
size: few
J: TRBJ2-7
DNA: TGTGCCAGTAGAAGAACAGCTACCTACGAGCAGTACTTC
CDR3: CASRRTATYEQYF

D: TRBD1
length: 15
V: TRBV28
size: NA
J: TRBJ2-1
DNA: TGTGCCAGCAGCATAGACAGGGGCAACTACAATGAGCAGTTCTTC
CDR3: CASSIDRGNYNEQFF

D: TRBD1
length: 19
V: TRBV14
size: few
J: TRBJ2-2
DNA: TGTGCCAGCAGCGGACTACCGGGACAGGGATTTAGCAACACCGGGGAGCTGTTTTTT
CDR3: CASSGLPGQGFSNTGELFF

D: TRBD1
length: 16
V: TRBV30
size: NA
J: TRBJ1-5
DNA: TGTGCCTGGAGGGAGGAGACAGGGCGTAGCAATCAGCCCCAGCATTTT
CDR3: CAWREETGRSNQPQHF

D: TRBD1
length: 15
V: TRBV5-4
size: NA
J: TRBJ1-4
DNA: TGTGCCAGCAGCTTCCAGGGGGCTTCTAATGAAAAACTGTTTTTT
CDR3: CASSFQGASNEKLFF